This passage covers 14 T cell receptor beta chains from one sample sequenced in a study of blood T cell repertoires in COVID-19. The data were produced by immunoSEQ multiplex PCR, yet TCRdb's version contains in-frame clones alone and is incomplete. Of roughly 60,000 clones in the sample, roughly 79% are singletons; the top ten hold roughly 3.2%. Sequencing was carried out using peripheral blood. The origin of the receptors is a man in his fifties or sixties with acute or convalescent COVID-19.

The rearrangement uses TRBV12-5 and TRBJ2-4, with a weak D call TRBD1 (7 bases). The CDR3 extends over 17 amino acids. Germline CDR1 is LGHNT and CDR2 is FRNRAP. The V end was cut by 0 bases, the J end by 1 base, with 13 bases between. CDR3 nucleotide sequence: TGTGCTAGTGGTTTGGTACTGGAGGGGGCGGCCAAAAACATTCAGTACTTC. This codes for CASGLVLEGAAKNIQYF.

This sequence joins TRBV6-2 or TRBV6-3 and TRBJ1-2; 8 nucleotides agree with TRBD1. Looked up from germline, CDR1 is MNHEY and CDR2 is SVGEGT. After removal of 5 bases from V and 5 bases from J, the junction contained 7 bases not matched to a gene. The CDR3 has 14 residues. CDR3 residues: CASSRGTGPYGYTF. DNA of the CDR3: TGTGCCAGCAGTAGAGGGACAGGCCCTTATGGCTACACCTTC.

The rearrangement joins TRBV18 to TRBJ1-2, with 9 positions matching TRBD1. J lost 3 bases, V lost 8 bases, and 7 bases had no gene match. The germline gives CDR1 KGHSH, CDR2 LQKENI. The CDR3 has 14 residues. The CDR3 nucleotides read TGTGCCAGCGGCGCCAGGACAGGGGACTATGGCTACACCTTC. It specifies CASGARTGDYGYTF.

This chain uses TRBV3-1 (or the pseudogene TRBV3-2) with TRBJ2-3; tentatively, D is TRBD1 (5 bases). The V and J ends lost 5 bases and 0 bases respectively, with 15 bases between them. Germline V gene sequence: CDR1 LGHDT, CDR2 YNNKEL (reference sequence). CDR3 length equals 16 residues. CDR3 amino acids: CASSTPDRSSTDTQYF. For the CDR3, the DNA is TGTGCCAGCAGCACCCCCGACAGATCTAGCACAGATACGCAGTATTTT.

The chain combines TRBV9 with TRBJ2-7; TRBD2 matches 7 bases. V gave up 3 bases and J gave up 2 bases; unmatched junction bases: 5. The length of the CDR3 is 14 residues. Germline CDR1 is SGDLS and CDR2 is YYNGEE. The CDR3 loop is CASSGGGSPYEQYF. The CDR3 coding sequence is TGTGCCAGCAGCGGCGGGGGTTCGCCCTACGAGCAGTACTTC.

The rearrangement joins TRBV19 to TRBJ1-1; D might be TRBD1 (6 bases). This CDR3 has 13 amino acids. V was clipped by 5 bases and J by 4 bases, with 11 bases between them. CDR1 is LNHDA, CDR2 SQIVND, per germline (reference sequence). In DNA, the CDR3 is TGTGCCAGTAGTCGTCAGGGGTCCACTGAAGCTTTCTTT. Its translation is CASSRQGSTEAFF.

The chain couples TRBV30 to TRBJ2-7, with D tentatively TRBD1 (5 bases). Germline CDR1 is GTSNPN and CDR2 is SVGIG (reference sequence). The CDR3 is 12 residues long. V shed 2 bases and J shed 3 bases, with 8 bases lying between them. CDR3 DNA sequence: TGTGCCTGGAGTCCCCAGGGCTACGAGCAGTACTTC. Translated, it gives CAWSPQGYEQYF.

CDR3 sequence reads: CASRLDISGARNQPQHF. The CDR3 DNA sequence: TGTGCCAGCAGACTCGACATTTCTGGGGCCCGAAATCAGCCCCAGCATTTT. The genes are TRBV6-4 and TRBJ1-5, with TRBD1 as a possible D gene (5 bases). Germline V lookup: CDR1 MRHNA, CDR2 SNTAGT. V lost 6 bases to trimming and J lost 4 bases, with 22 bases between them. The CDR3 spans 17 residues.

The V call is TRBV4-1, the J call TRBJ1-1, with D maybe TRBD1 (5 bases). The germline CDR1 and CDR2 sequences are MGHRA and YSYEKL. This CDR3 comprises 14 residues. V lost 3 bases and J 10 bases, leaving 18 bases between the germline ends. The CDR3 loop is CASSHARQNWRAFF. CDR3 nucleotide sequence: TGCGCCAGCAGCCACGCAAGACAGAATTGGAGAGCTTTCTTT.

This clone was seen once. The chain carries TRBV4-1 and TRBJ2-3; 7 bases match TRBD2. The CDR3 loop spans 14 amino acids. J gave up 4 bases and V 4 bases, and 5 bases lay outside the gene matches. Germline V gene sequence: CDR1 MGHRA, CDR2 YSYEKL. CDR3 protein: CASSLGGFSDTQYF. CDR3 in DNA: TGCGCCAGCAGCCTCGGGGGGTTCTCAGATACGCAGTATTTT.

The chain recombines TRBV18 with TRBJ1-1; D is possibly TRBD1 (5 bases). V was cut by 5 bases and J by 3 bases, with 13 bases left in between. Per germline, CDR1 KGHSH and CDR2 LQKENI. This CDR3 comprises 14 residues. DNA of the CDR3: TGTGCCAGCTCAACTATCAAGGGGCACACTGAAGCTTTCTTT. Amino acid sequence: CASSTIKGHTEAFF.

The chain recombines TRBV7-2 with TRBJ2-1; no definite D call. The germline CDR1 and CDR2 sequences are SGHTA and FQGNSA. V lost 4 bases to trimming and J lost 7 bases, with 11 bases between them. The CDR3 contains 13 residues. CDR3 residues: CASSSFRENEQFF. As DNA, the CDR3 is TGTGCCAGCAGCTCCTTCCGAGAGAATGAGCAGTTCTTC.

This clone has only one observation. CDR3 sequence: CASSPGTDIFYEQYF. The CDR3 region has the DNA TGTGCCAGCTCACCCGGGACAGACATCTTCTACGAGCAGTACTTC. The chain links TRBV18 to TRBJ2-7, with 7 bases aligning to TRBD1. The CDR3 contains 15 residues. The J segment lost 3 bases and the V segment lost 3 bases, leaving 8 bases of the junction unmatched. Per the germline V gene, CDR1 is KGHSH and CDR2 is LQKENI.

This clone has a single count. The CDR3: CAGSGLAGGNNEQFF. The CDR3 nucleotides are TGTGCCGGCTCGGGACTAGCGGGGGGGAACAATGAGCAGTTCTTC. The chain has TRBV14 and TRBJ2-1; 16 nucleotides match TRBD2. Germline V gene lookup returns CDR1 SGHDN and CDR2 FVKESK. After removal of 11 bases from V and 5 bases from J, the junction contained 6 bases not matched to a gene. CDR3 length equals 15 residues.